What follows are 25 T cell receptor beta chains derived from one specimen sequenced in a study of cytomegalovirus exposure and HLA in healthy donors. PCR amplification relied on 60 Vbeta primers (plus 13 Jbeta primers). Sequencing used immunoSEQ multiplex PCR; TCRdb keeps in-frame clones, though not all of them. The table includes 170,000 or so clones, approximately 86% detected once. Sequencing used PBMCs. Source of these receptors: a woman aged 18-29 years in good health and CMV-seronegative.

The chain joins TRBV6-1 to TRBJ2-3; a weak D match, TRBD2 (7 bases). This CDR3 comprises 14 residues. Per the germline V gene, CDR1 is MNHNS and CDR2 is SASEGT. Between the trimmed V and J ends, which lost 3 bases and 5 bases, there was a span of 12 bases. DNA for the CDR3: TGTGCCAGCAGTGAGGGGGGGGCTAAAGATACGCAGTATTTT. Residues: CASSEGGAKDTQYF.

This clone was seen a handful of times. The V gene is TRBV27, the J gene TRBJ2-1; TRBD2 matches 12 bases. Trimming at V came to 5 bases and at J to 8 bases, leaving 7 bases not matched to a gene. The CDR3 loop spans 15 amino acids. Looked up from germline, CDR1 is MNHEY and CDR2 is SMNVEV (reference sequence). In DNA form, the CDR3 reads TGTGCCAGCAGTCCCCTAGCGGGAGGGCCCTATGAGCAGTTCTTC. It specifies CASSPLAGGPYEQFF.

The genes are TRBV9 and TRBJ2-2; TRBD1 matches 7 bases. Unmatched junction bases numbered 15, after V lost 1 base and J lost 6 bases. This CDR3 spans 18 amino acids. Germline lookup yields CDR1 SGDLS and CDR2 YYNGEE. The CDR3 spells CASSVSPSRQGSSGELFF. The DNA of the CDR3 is TGTGCCAGCAGCGTATCACCCTCACGACAGGGTAGTTCCGGGGAGCTGTTTTTT.

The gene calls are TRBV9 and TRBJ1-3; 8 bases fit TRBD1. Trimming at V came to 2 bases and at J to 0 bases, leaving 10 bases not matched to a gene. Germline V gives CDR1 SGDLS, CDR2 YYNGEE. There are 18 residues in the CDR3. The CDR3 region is CASSVAPGTGHSGNTIYF. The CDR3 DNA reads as TGTGCCAGCAGCGTGGCCCCAGGGACAGGCCACTCTGGAAACACCATATATTTT.

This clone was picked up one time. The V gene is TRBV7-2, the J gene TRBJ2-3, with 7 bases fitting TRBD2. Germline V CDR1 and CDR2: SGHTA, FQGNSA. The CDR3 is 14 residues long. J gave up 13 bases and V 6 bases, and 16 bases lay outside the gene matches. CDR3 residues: CASSSSPGTREEYF. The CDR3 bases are TGTGCCAGCAGTTCCAGCCCCGGGACTCGGGAGGAGTATTTT.

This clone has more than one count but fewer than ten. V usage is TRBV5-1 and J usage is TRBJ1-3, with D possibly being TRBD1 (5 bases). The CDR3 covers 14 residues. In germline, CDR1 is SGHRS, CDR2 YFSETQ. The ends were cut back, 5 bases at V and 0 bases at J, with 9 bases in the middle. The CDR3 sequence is CASRAGFSGNTIYF. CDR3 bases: TGCGCCAGCAGGGCAGGGTTCTCTGGAAACACCATATATTTT.

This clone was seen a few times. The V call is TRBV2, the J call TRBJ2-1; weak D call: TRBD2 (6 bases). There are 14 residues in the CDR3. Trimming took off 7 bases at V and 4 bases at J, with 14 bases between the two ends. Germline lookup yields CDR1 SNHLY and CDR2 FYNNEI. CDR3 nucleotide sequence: TGTGCCAGCATCCCGGGCGCGGGGTACAATGAGCAGTTCTTC. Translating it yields CASIPGAGYNEQFF.

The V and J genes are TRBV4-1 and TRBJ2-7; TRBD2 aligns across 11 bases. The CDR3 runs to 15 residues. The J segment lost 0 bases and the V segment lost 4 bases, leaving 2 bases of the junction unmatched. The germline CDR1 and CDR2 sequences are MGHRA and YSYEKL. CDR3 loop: CASSRGLAASYEQYF. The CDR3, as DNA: TGCGCCAGCAGCCGGGGACTAGCGGCCTCCTACGAGCAGTACTTC.

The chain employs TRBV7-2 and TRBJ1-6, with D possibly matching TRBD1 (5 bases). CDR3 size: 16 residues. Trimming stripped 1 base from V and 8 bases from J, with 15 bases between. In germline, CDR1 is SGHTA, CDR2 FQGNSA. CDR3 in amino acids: CASSLGFPSGYSPLHF. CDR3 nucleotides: TGTGCCAGCAGCTTAGGCTTTCCGTCAGGGTATTCACCCCTCCACTTT.

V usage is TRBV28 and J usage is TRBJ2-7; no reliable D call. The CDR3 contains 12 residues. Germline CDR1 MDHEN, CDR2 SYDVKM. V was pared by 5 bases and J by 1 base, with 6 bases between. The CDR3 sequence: CASSHRSYEQYF. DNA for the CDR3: TGTGCCAGCAGTCACAGATCCTACGAGCAGTACTTC. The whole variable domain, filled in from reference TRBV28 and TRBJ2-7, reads DVKVTQSSRYLVKRTGEKVFLECVQDMDHENMFWYRQDPGLGLRLIYFSYDVKMKEKGDIPEGYSVSREKKERFSLILESASTNQTSMYLCASSHRSYEQYFGPGTRLTVT.

CDR3 region: CASSPVMSLSADEKLFF. CDR3 sequence (DNA): TGTGCCAGCAGTCCCGTTATGAGCCTAAGCGCGGATGAAAAACTGTTTTTT. The chain employs TRBV28 and TRBJ1-4, with D unclear. The length of the CDR3 is 17 residues. Germline assignment: CDR1 MDHEN and CDR2 SYDVKM. Trimming shortened V by 5 bases and J by 6 bases, and 22 bases separated the two germline ends.

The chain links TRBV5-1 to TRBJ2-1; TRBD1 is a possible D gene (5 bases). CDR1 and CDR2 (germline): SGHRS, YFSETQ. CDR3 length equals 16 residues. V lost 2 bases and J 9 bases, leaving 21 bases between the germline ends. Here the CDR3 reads CASSLTGQPWPSEQFF. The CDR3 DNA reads TGCGCCAGCAGCTTAACAGGACAACCATGGCCTAGTGAGCAGTTCTTC. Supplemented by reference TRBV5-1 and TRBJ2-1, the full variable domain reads KAGVTQTPRYLIKTRGQQVTLSCSPISGHRSVSWYQQTPGQGLQFLFEYFSETQRNKGNFPGRFSGRQFSNSRSEMNVSTLELGDSALYLCASSLTGQPWPSEQFFGPGTRLTVL.

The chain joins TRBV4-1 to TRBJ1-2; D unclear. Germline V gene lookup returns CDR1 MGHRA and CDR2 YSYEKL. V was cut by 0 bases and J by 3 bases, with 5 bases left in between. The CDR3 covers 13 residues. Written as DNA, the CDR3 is TGCGCCAGCAGCCAAGATCCAGACTATGGCTACACCTTC. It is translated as CASSQDPDYGYTF.

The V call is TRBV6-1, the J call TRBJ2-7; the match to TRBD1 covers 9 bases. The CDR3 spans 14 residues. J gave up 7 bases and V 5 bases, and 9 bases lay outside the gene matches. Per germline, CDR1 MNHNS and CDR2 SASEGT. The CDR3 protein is CASSKGGQGWEQYF. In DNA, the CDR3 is TGTGCCAGCAGTAAGGGGGGACAGGGTTGGGAGCAGTACTTC.

The CDR3 coding sequence is TGTGCCAGCAGCTTTAGCGGGAGTGGTAATGAGCAGTTCTTC. Its translation is CASSFSGSGNEQFF. The V and J genes are TRBV11-2 and TRBJ2-1, with TRBD2 matching over 9 bases. The CDR3 consists of 14 residues. Trimming took 3 bases from V and 7 from J; bases not matched to a gene: 4. Germline V lookup: CDR1 SGHAT, CDR2 FQNNGV.

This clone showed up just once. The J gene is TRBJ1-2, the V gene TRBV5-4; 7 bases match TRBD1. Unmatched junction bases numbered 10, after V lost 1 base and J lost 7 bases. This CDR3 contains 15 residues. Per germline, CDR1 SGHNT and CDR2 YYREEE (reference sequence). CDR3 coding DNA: TGTGCCAGCAGCTTGCAGGGGGTGAGACAGAGTGGCTACACCTTC. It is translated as CASSLQGVRQSGYTF.

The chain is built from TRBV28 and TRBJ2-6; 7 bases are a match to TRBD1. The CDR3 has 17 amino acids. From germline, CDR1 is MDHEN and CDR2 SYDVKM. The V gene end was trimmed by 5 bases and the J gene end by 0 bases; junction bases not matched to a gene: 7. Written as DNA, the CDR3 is TGTGCCAGCAGTAAGGGACAGACCAACTCTGGGGCCAACGTCCTGACTTTC. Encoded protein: CASSKGQTNSGANVLTF.

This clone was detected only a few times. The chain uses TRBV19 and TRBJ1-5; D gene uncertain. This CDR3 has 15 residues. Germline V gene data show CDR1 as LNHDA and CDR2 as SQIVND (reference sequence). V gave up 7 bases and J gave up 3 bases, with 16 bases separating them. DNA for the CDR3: TGTGCCAGTACCATTAGAGGCAATGACAATCAGCCCCAGCATTTT. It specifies CASTIRGNDNQPQHF.

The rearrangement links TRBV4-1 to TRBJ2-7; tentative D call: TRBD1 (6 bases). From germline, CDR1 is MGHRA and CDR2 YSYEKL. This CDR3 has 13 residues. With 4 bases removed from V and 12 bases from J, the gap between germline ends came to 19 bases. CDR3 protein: CASSPRTAVAAYF. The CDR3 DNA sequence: TGCGCCAGCAGCCCAAGGACAGCCGTAGCTGCGTACTTC.

The CDR3 DNA sequence: TGTGCCAGCAGCTTAGGGCTGGCGGACGAGCAGTACTTC. Translation gives CASSLGLADEQYF. The chain employs TRBV11-2 and TRBJ2-7; D unresolved. The ends were cut back, 1 base at V and 5 bases at J, with 9 bases in the middle. Germline V gene data show CDR1 as SGHAT and CDR2 as FQNNGV. The CDR3 contains 13 residues.

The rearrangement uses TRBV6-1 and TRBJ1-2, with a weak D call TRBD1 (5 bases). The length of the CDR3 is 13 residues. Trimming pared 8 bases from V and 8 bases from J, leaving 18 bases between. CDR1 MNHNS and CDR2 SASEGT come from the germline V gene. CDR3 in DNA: TGTGCCAGCTCTGGGAGGGGCGGGCGAGGCTACACCTTC. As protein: CASSGRGGRGYTF.

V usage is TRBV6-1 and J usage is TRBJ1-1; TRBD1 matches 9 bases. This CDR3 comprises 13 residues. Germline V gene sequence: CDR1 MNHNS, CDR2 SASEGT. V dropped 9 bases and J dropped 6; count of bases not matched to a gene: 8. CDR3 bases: TGTGCCAGTCGGGGGACAGGGTCCTCTGAAGCTTTCTTT. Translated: CASRGTGSSEAFF.

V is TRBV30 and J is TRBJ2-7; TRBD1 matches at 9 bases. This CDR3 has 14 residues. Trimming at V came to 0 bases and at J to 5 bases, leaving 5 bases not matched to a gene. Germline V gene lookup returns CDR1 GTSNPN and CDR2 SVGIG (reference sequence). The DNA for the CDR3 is TGTGCCTGGAGTGTAGGGACAGGGCTCCACGAGCAGTACTTC. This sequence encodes CAWSVGTGLHEQYF.

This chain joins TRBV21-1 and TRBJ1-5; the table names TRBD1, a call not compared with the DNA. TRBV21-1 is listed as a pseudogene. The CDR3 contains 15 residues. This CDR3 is CASSTWTASNQPQHF. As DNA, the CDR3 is TGTGCCAGCAGCACCTGGACAGCTAGCAATCAGCCCCAGCATTTT.

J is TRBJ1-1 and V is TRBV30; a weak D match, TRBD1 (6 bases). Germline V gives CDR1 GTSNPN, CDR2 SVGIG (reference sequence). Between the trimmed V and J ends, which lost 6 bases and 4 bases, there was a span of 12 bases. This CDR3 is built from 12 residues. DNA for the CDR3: TGTGCCTGTACTCCCAGGGGCACTGAAGCTTTCTTT. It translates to CACTPRGTEAFF.